This TCR beta chain was profiled in a study of neurological immune-mediated disorders. Overall study results and limits: There were no CDR3 amino acid sequences shared by expanded clones across subjects, a result suggesting private repertoires in all groups.

To note about this clonotype: The antigen is not known.

MiXCR was run by TCRdb on the 5' RACE reads, yielding one entry per CDR3 protein. The sample has 25,000 to 35,000 distinct CDR3 sequences, 4.6% seen once. The V and J ends lost 7 bases and 4 bases respectively, with 11 bases between them. The germline V gene has CDR1 SGDLS and CDR2 YYNGEE. The CDR3 length is 12 residues. V usage is TRBV9 and J usage is TRBJ1-2; D possibly corresponds to TRBD1 (5 bases). This TCR was sampled from a man between 18 and 35 years old in good health. What was sequenced was PBMCs. CDR3 amino acids: CASWSQGYGYTF. The CDR3 nucleotides read TGTGCCAGCTGGAGTCAGGGCTATGGCTACACCTTC.